This TCR beta chain was captured by sequencing in a study of tumor-infiltrating lymphocytes in primary liver carcinoma. At the level of the study: These patients were men and women whose ages were 30 to 69 years. With diameters of roughly 4 to 10 cm, tumors were stage T1-T3 N0M0. The study, taken as a whole, reports: It was in tumors, not blood, that the top-250-clone fraction was significantly higher (p = 0.039).

Unsorted bulk tissue, about 18-31 mg of it, served as the source for co-extraction of RNA and DNA. Primary liver carcinomas in the patients were surgically resected. In regard to this clonotype: What it recognizes is unknown.

Total RNA (around 500 ng) served as template for TCR beta cDNA synthesis primed by a constant-region primer. Employing slightly modified ARM-PCR, three nested multiplex PCR rounds were run, and these gave rise to the TCR beta libraries. MiXCR, applied by TCRdb to the multiplex PCR reads, yields one record per CDR3 protein. Among some 130,000 distinct CDR3 sequences listed, under 70% were seen once. Sequencing input: tumor-adjacent normal liver tissue. The sequence was obtained from a woman in her sixties with primary liver carcinoma and hepatitis B virus infection.

CDR3 sequence reads: CASSEGQGIYGYTF. As DNA, the CDR3 is TGTGCCAGCAGTGAGGGACAGGGGATCTATGGCTACACCTTC. This chain links TRBV25-1 with TRBJ1-2, with 10 bases matching TRBD1. Germline values: CDR1 MGHDK, CDR2 SYGVNS. The V and J ends lost 3 bases and 4 bases, in that order; junction bases with no gene match: 2. This CDR3 contains 14 residues.